Each of the 9 T cell receptor beta chains below was sequenced from the same sample in a study of T cells in Graves' hyperthyroidism and ophthalmopathy. TCR beta CDR3 regions were amplified from RNA. The HTBI primer set served for first-round RT-PCR of the TCR CDR3. TCRdb re-called the multiplex PCR reads with MiXCR, one entry per CDR3 protein. The sample gives a few hundred thousand distinct CDR3 sequences, about 15% of which show up once; around 7.5% is in the top ten. Sequenced input: blood. Every receptor here comes from a woman aged 30 to 39 with Graves' hyperthyroidism.

This clonotype was observed many times. This chain uses TRBV30 with TRBJ2-3, with D possibly being TRBD1 (5 bases). This CDR3 spans 12 amino acids. Germline assignment: CDR1 GTSNPN and CDR2 SVGIG (reference sequence). The germline V and J ends were trimmed by 0 bases and 7 bases, with 8 bases remaining between them. CDR3 DNA sequence: TGTGCCTGGAGTGTAACAGGACATACGCAGTATTTT. It encodes CAWSVTGHTQYF.

In its sample, this clonotype was seen many times. The rearrangement joins TRBV7-9 to TRBJ2-1; a weak D match, TRBD1 (6 bases). V was trimmed by 4 bases and J by 4 bases, leaving 11 bases between them. Per germline, CDR1 SEHNR and CDR2 FQNEAQ (reference sequence). CDR3 length: 14 residues. In DNA form, the CDR3 reads TGTGCCAGCAGCTCTCCAGGGGTTTACAATGAGCAGTTCTTC. This codes for CASSSPGVYNEQFF. The whole variable domain, filled in from reference TRBV7-9 and TRBJ2-1, reads DTGVSQNPRHKITKRGQNVTFRCDPISEHNRLYWYRQTLGQGPEFLTYFQNEAQLEKSRLLSDRFSAERPKGSFSTLEIQRTEQGDSAMYLCASSSPGVYNEQFFGPGTRLTVL.

This clonotype came up many times. The gene calls are TRBV3-1 and TRBJ1-5; TRBD1 is a possible D gene (6 bases). Germline values: CDR1 LGHDT, CDR2 YNNKEL (reference sequence). Deletions cut 5 bases from V and 2 bases from J, with 13 bases between. The CDR3 has 15 amino acids. CDR3 in DNA: TGTGCCAGCAGCTTGTGGGGGGCTGGCAATCAGCCCCAGCATTTT. Its protein is CASSLWGAGNQPQHF.

This clonotype was found many times. The V and J genes are TRBV5-6 and TRBJ2-7, with D possibly being TRBD2 (5 bases). V dropped 3 bases and J dropped 2 bases, with 15 bases sitting between them. This CDR3 contains 15 residues. Germline V gene lookup returns CDR1 SGHDT and CDR2 YYEEEE. The CDR3 is CASSSRELATYEQYF. Here the CDR3 DNA reads TGTGCCAGCAGCTCTAGGGAGTTGGCGACCTACGAGCAGTACTTC.

This clonotype was detected ten times or more. V usage is TRBV29-1 and J usage is TRBJ2-1; D perhaps matches TRBD1 (5 bases). Germline lookup yields CDR1 SQVTM and CDR2 ANQGSEA. V was trimmed by 5 bases and J by 6 bases, leaving 17 bases between them. This CDR3 has 14 residues. The CDR3 DNA reads TGCAGCGTTCGAACAGGTGGGGTGGTCAATGAGCAGTTCTTC. It specifies CSVRTGGVVNEQFF.

This chain connects TRBV6-1 to TRBJ1-4; TRBD1 is a possible D gene (5 bases). CDR3 length: 14 residues. Germline-derived CDR1 and CDR2 are MNHNS and SASEGT. V was cut by 6 bases and J by 7 bases, with 15 bases left in between. CDR3 coding DNA: TGTGCCAGCAGCCACAGGCAATTTAGTGAAAAACTGTTTTTT. Translating gives CASSHRQFSEKLFF.

This clonotype was seen many times. V usage is TRBV12-3 or TRBV12-4 and J usage is TRBJ1-1; TRBD1 agrees at 7 bases. The CDR3 extends over 14 amino acids. Trimming removed 5 bases from V and 1 base from J; junction bases left unmatched: 4. The CDR3 reads CASSAWTGNTEAFF. The CDR3 region has the DNA TGTGCCAGCAGTGCATGGACAGGGAACACTGAAGCTTTCTTT.

On this clonotype: A read error may account for a junction end that differs from germline. V is TRBV5-1 and J is TRBJ1-1; 7 bases map to TRBD1. The CDR3 sequence is 16 residues long. Germline V gives CDR1 SGHRS, CDR2 YFSETQ. In DNA, the CDR3 is TGTGCCAGCAGCTTGTCGGCAGGGGGTTTGGGCACTGAAGCTTTCTTT. Residues: CASSLSAGGLGTEAFF.

The chain is built from TRBV18 and TRBJ2-1, with 7 bases that match TRBD2. V lost 3 bases to trimming and J lost 7 bases; unmatched junction nucleotides: 15. Germline V gene lookup returns CDR1 KGHSH and CDR2 LQKENI. The CDR3 loop spans 17 amino acids. The CDR3 nucleotides read TGTGCCAGCTCACCGTCCGGTGGAGTTGGCGGGAGTAATGAGCAGTTCTTC. Encoded protein: CASSPSGGVGGSNEQFF.